This T cell receptor (beta chain) was observed in a study of T cells in Graves' hyperthyroidism and ophthalmopathy. Patients aged 18 to 65 with hyperthyroidism were newly diagnosed, with duration under 2 months. Ahead of any ophthalmopathy symptoms, the blood sample was obtained at the first diagnosis of hyperthyroidism. Fresh 10 ml peripheral blood yielded PBMCs. This clonotype was picked up many times. TCR beta CDR3 region amplification was performed from RNA transcripts. HTBI primers were the set used in a first-round RT-PCR of the TCR CDR3. Via MiXCR, TCRdb re-called the multiplex PCR reads, giving one row per CDR3 protein. There are roughly 360,000 distinct CDR3 sequences in the sample; about 13% occur only once, and less than 25% lies in the top ten. This CDR3 is built from 13 residues. Deletions cut 5 bases from V and 4 bases from J, with 11 bases between.

This clonotype was sampled from a man aged 30 to 39 with Graves' hyperthyroidism that later progressed to Graves' ophthalmopathy. The source material was blood. The chain employs TRBV12-3 or TRBV12-4 and TRBJ2-5; D is ambiguous. CDR3 protein: CASSRDTLETQYF. DNA of the CDR3: TGTGCCAGCAGTCGAGACACCCTAGAGACCCAGTACTTC.